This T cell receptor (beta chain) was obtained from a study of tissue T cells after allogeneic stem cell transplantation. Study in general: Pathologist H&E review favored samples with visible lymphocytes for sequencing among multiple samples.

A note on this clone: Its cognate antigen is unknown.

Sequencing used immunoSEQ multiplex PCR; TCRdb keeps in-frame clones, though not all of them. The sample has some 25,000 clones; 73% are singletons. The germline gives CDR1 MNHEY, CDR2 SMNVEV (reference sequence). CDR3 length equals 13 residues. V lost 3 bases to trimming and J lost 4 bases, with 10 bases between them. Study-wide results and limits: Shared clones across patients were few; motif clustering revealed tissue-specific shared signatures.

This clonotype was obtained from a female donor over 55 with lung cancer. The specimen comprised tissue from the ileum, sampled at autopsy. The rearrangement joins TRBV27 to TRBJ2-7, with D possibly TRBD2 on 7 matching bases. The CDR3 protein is CASSFGGRYEQYF. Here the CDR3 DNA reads TGTGCCAGCAGTTTCGGGGGGCGATACGAGCAGTACTTC.